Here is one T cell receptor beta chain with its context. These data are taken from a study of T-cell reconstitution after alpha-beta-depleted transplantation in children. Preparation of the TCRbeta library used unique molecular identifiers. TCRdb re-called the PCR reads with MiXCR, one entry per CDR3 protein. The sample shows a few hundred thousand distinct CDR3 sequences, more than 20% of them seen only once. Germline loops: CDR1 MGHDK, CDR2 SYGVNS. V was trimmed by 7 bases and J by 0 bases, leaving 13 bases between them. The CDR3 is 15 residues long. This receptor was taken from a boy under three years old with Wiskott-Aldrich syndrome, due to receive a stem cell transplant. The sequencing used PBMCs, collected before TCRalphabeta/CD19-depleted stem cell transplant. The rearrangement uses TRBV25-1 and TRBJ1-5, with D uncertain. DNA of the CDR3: TGTGCCAGCACCCCCGAGGTGAATAGCAATCAGCCCCAGCATTTT. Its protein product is CASTPEVNSNQPQHF.